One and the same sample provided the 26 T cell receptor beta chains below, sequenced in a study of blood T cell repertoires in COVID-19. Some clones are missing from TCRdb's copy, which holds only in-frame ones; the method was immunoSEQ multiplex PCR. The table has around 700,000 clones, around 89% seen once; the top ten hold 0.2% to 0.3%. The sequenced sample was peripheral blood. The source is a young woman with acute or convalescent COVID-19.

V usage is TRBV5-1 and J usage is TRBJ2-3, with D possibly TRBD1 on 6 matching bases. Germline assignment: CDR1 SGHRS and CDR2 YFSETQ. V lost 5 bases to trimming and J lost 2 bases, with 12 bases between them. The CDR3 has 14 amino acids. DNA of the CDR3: TGCGCCAGCAGTACCGACAGGATCACAGATACGCAGTATTTT. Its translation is CASSTDRITDTQYF.

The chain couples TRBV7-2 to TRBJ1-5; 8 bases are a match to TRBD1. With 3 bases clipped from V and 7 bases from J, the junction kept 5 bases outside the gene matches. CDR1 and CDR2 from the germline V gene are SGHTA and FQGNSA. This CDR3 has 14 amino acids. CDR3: CASSLTGVEQPQHF. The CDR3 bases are TGTGCCAGCAGCTTGACAGGGGTGGAGCAGCCCCAGCATTTT. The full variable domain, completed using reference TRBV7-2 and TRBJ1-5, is GAGVSQSPSNKVTEKGKDVELRCDPISGHTALYWYRQSLGQGLEFLIYFQGNSAPDKSGLPSDRFSAERTGGSVSTLTIQRTQQEDSAVYLCASSLTGVEQPQHFGDGTRLSIL.

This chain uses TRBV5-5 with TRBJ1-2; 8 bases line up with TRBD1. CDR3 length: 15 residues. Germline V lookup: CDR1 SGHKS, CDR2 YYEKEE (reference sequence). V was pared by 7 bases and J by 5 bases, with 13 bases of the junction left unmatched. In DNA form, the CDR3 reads TGTGCCAGCTGGAAGGGGAACAGGGGGGAATATGGCTACACCTTC. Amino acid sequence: CASWKGNRGEYGYTF.

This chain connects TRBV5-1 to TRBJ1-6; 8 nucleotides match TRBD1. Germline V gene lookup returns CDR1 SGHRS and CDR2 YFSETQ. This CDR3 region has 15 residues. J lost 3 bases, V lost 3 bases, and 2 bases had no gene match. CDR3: CASSYDRGYNSPLHF. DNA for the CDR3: TGCGCCAGCAGCTATGACAGGGGCTATAATTCACCCCTCCACTTT.

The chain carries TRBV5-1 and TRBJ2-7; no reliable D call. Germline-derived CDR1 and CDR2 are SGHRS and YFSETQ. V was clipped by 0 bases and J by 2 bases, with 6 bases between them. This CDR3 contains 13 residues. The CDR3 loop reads CASSLVRAYEQYF. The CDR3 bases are TGCGCCAGCAGCTTGGTACGGGCCTACGAGCAGTACTTC.

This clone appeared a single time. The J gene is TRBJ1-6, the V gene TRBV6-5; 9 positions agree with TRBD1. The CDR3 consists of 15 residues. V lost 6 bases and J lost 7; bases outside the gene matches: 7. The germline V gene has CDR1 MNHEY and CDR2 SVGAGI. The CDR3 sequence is CASSRTGEGNSPLHF. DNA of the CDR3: TGTGCCAGCAGCCGGACAGGGGAGGGGAATTCACCCCTCCACTTT.

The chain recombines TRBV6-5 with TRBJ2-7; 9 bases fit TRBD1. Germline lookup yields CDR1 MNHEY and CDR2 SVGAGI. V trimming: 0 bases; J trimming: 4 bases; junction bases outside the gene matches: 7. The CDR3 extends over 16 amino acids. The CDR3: CASSYSKGTGHYEQYF. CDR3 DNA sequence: TGTGCCAGCAGTTACTCGAAAGGGACAGGGCATTACGAGCAGTACTTC.

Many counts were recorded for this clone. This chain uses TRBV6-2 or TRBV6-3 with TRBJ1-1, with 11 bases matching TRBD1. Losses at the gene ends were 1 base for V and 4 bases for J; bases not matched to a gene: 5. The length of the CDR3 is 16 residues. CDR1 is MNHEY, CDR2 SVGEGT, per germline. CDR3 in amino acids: CASSYFGQGALTEAFF. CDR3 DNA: TGTGCCAGCAGTTACTTCGGACAGGGGGCCCTCACTGAAGCTTTCTTT.

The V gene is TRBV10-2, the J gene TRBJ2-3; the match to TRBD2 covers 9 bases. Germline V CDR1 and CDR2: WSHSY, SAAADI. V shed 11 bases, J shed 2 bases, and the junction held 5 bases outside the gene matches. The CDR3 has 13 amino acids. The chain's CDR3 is CARASGVTDTQYF. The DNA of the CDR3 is TGCGCCCGGGCTAGCGGGGTCACAGATACGCAGTATTTT.

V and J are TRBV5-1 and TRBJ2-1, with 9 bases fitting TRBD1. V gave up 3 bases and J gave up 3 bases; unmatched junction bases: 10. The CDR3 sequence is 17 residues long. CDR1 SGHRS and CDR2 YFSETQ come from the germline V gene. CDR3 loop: CASSWTGTGLFYNEQFF. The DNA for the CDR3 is TGCGCCAGCAGCTGGACCGGGACAGGGTTGTTCTACAATGAGCAGTTCTTC.

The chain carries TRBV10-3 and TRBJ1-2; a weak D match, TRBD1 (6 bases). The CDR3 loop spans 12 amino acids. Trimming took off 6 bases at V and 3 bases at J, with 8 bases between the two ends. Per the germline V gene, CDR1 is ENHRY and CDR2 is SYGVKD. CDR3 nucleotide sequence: TGTGCCATCAGCCCAGGGGACTATGGCTACACCTTC. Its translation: CAISPGDYGYTF.

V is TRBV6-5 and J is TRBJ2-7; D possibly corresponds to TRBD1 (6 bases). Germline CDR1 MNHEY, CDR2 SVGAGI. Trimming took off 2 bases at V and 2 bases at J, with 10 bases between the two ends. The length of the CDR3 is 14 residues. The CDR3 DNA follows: TGTGCCAGCAGTTACGGACAGTTCGCCTACGAGCAGTACTTC. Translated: CASSYGQFAYEQYF.

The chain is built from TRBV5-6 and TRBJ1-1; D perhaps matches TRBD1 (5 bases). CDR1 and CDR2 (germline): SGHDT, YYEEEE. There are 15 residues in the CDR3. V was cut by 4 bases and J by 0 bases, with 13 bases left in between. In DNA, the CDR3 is TGTGCCAGCAGCCCCAGACAGATCATGAACACTGAAGCTTTCTTT. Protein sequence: CASSPRQIMNTEAFF.

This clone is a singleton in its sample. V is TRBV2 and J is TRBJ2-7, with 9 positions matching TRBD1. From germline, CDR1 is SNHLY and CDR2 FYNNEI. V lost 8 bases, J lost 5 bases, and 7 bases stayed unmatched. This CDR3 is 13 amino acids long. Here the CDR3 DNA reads TGTGCCAGCGCCGGGGACAGGGTTGACGAGCAGTACTTC. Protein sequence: CASAGDRVDEQYF.

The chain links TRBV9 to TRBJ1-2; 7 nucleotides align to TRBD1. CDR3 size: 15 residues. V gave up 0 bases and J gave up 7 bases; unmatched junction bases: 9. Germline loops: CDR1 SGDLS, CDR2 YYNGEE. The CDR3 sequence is CASSVATGDIGGYTF. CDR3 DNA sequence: TGTGCCAGCAGCGTAGCTACAGGGGATATCGGTGGCTACACCTTC.

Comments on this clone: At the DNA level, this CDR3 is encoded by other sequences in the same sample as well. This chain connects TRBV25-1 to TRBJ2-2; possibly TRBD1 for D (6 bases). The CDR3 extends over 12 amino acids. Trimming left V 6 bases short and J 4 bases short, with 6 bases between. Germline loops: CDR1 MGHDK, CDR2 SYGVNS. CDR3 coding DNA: TGTGCCAGCAGCAGGGGCACCGGGGAGCTGTTTTTT. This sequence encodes CASSRGTGELFF.

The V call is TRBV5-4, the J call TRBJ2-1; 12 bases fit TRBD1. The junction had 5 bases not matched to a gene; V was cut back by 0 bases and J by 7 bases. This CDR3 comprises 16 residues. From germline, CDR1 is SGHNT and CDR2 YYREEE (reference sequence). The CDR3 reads CASSLVGTGGENEQFF. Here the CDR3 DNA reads TGTGCCAGCAGCTTGGTGGGGACAGGGGGCGAGAATGAGCAGTTCTTC.

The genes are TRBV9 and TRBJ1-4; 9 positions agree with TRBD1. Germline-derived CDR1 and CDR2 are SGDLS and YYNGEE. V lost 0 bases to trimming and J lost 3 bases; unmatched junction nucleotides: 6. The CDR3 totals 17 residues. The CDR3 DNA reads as TGTGCCAGCAGCGTAGGGACAGGGGTAGGGGCTAATGAAAAACTGTTTTTT. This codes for CASSVGTGVGANEKLFF.

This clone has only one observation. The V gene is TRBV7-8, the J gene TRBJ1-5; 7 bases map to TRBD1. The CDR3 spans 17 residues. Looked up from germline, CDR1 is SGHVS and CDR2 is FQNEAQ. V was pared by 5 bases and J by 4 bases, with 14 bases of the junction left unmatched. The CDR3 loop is CASSLLQGPAGNQPQHF. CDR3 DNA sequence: TGTGCCAGCAGCCTATTACAGGGGCCCGCAGGGAATCAGCCCCAGCATTTT. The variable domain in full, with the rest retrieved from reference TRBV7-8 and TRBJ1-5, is GAGVSQSPRYKVAKRGQDVALRCDPISGHVSLFWYQQALGQGPEFLTYFQNEAQLDKSGLPSDRFFAERPEGSVSTLKIQRTQQEDSAVYLCASSLLQGPAGNQPQHFGDGTRLSIL.

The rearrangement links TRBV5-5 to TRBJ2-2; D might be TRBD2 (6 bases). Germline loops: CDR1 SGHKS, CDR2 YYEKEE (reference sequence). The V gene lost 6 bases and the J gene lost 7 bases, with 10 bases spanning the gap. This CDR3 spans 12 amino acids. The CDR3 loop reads CASNKGGGELFF. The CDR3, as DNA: TGTGCCAGCAACAAGGGAGGCGGGGAGCTGTTTTTT.

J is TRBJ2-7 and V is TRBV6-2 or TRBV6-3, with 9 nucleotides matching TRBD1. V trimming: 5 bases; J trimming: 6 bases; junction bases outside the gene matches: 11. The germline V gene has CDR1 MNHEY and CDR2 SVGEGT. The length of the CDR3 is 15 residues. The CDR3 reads CASSPWDRVGLEQYF. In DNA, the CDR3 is TGTGCCAGCAGTCCATGGGACAGGGTCGGACTCGAGCAGTACTTC.

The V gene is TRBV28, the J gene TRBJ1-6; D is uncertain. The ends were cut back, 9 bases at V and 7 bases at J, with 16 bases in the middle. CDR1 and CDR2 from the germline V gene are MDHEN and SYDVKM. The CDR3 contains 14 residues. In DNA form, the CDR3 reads TGTGCCAGTCTATTTGGGCAGCAAAATTCACCCCTCCACTTT. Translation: CASLFGQQNSPLHF.

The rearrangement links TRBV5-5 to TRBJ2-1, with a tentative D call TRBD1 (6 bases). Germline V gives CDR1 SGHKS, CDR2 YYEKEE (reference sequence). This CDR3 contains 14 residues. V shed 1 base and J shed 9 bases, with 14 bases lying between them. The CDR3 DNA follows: TGTGCCAGCAGCTTGAGACAGGTAGTGGTTGAGCAGTTCTTC. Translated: CASSLRQVVVEQFF.

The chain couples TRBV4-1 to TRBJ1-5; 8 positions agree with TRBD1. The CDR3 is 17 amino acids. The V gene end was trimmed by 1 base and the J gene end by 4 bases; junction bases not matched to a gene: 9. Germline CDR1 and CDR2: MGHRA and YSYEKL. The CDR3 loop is CASSQGLARGRNQPQHF. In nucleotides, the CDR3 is TGCGCCAGCAGCCAAGGTCTTGCCAGGGGGCGGAATCAGCCCCAGCATTTT.

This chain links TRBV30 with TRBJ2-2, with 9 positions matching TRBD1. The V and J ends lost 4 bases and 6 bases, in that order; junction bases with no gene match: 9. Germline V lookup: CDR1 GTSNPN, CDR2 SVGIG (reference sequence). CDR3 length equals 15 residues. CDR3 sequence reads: CAWKWRTGVSGELFF. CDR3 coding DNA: TGTGCCTGGAAATGGAGGACAGGGGTATCCGGGGAGCTGTTTTTT.

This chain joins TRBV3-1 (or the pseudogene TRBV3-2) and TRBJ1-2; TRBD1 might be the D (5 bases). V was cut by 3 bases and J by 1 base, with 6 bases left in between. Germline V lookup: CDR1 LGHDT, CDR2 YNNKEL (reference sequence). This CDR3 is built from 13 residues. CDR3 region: CASSQGLNYGYTF. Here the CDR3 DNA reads TGTGCCAGCAGCCAGGGGCTTAACTATGGCTACACCTTC.